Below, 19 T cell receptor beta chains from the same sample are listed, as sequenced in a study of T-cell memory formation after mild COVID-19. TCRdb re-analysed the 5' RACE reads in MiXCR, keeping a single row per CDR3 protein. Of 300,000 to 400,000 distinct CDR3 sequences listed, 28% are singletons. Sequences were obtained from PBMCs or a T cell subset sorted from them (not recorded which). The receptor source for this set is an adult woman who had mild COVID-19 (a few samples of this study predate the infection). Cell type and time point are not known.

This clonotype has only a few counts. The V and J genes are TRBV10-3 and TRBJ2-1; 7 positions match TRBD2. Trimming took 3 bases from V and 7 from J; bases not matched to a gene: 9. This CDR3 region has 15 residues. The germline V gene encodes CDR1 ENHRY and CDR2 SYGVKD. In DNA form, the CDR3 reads TGTGCCATCAGTGAAATAGCGGGCGTCGGGAATGAGCAGTTCTTC. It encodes CAISEIAGVGNEQFF.

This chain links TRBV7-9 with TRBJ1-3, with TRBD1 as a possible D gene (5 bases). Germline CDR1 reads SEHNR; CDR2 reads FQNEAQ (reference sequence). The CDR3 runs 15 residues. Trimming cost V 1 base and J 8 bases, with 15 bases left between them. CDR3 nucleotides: TGTGCCAGCAGCTTAGAAGTTATCGGGGGAGACACCATATATTTT. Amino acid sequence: CASSLEVIGGDTIYF.

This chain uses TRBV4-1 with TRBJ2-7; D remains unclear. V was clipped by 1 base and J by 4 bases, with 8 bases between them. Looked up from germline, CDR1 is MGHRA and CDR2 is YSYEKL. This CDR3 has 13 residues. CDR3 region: CASSQVSRYEQYF. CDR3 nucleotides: TGCGCCAGCAGCCAAGTGTCGAGGTACGAGCAGTACTTC.

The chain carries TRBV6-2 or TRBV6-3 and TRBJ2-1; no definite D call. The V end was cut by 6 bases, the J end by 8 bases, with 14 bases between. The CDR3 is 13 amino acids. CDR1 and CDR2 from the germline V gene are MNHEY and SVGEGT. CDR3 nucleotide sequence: TGTGCCAGCAGGGGTCCCCCCCTCTATGAGCAGTTCTTC. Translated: CASRGPPLYEQFF.

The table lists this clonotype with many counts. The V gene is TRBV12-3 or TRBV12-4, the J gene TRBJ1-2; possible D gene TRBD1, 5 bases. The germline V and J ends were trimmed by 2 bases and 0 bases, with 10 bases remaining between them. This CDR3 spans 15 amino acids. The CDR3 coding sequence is TGTGCCAGCAGTTTAATCGCCAGGGCTAACTATGGCTACACCTTC. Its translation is CASSLIARANYGYTF.

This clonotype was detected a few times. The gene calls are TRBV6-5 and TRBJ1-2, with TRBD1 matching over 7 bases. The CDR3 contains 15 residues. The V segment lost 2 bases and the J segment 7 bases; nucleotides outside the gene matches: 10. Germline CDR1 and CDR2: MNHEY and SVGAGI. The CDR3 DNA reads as TGTGCCAGCAGTTACGACAGAGGGGGCGCCGCTGGCTACACCTTC. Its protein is CASSYDRGGAAGYTF.

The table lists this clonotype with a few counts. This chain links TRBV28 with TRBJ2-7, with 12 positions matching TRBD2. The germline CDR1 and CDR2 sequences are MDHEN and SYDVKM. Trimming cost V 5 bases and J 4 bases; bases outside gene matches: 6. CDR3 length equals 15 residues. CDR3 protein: CASSVLAGGLYEQYF. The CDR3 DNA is TGTGCCAGCAGTGTTCTAGCGGGAGGGTTATACGAGCAGTACTTC.

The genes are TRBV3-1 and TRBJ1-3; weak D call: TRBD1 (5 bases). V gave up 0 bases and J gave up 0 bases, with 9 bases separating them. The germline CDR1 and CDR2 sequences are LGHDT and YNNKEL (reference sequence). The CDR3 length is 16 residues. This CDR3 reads CASSQDQGLSGNTIYF. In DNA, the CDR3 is TGTGCCAGCAGCCAAGATCAGGGCCTCTCTGGAAACACCATATATTTT.

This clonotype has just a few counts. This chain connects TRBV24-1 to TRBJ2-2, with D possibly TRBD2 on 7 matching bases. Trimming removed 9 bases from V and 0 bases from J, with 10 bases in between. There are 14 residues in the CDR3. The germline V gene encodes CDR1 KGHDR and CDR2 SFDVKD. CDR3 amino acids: CATGEGANTGELFF. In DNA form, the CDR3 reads TGTGCCACCGGGGAGGGGGCGAACACCGGGGAGCTGTTTTTT.

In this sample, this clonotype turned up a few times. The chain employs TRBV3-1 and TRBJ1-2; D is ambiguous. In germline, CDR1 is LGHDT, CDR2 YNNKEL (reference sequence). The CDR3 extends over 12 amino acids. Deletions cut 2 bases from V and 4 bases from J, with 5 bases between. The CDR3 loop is CASSQRIYGYTF. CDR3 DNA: TGTGCCAGCAGCCAAAGGATCTATGGCTACACCTTC.

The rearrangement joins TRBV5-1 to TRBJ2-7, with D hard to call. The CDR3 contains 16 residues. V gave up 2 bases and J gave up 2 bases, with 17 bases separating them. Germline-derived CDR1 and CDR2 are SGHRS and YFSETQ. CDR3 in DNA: TGCGCCAGCAGCTTTTCACCCGTGCCAGTTACCTACGAGCAGTACTTC. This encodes CASSFSPVPVTYEQYF.

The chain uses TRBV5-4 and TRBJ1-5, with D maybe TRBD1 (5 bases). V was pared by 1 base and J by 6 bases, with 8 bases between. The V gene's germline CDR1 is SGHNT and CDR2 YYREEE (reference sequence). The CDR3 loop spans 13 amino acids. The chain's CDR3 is CASSLKGSQPQHF. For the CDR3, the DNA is TGTGCCAGCAGCTTGAAGGGGAGTCAGCCCCAGCATTTT.

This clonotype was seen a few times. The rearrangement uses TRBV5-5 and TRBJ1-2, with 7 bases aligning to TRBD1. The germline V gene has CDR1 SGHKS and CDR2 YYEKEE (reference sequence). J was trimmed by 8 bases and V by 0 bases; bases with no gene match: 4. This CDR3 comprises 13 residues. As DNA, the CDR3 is TGTGCCAGCAGCTTGGGACAGGGAAGAGGCTACACCTTC. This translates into CASSLGQGRGYTF. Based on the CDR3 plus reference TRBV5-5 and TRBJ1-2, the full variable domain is DAGVTQSPTHLIKTRGQQVTLRCSPISGHKSVSWYQQVLGQGPQFIFQYYEKEERGRGNFPDRFSARQFPNYSSELNVNALLLGDSALYLCASSLGQGRGYTFGSGTRLTVV.

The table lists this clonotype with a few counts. CDR3 protein: CASSFSGLAGGTYEQYF. In DNA, the CDR3 is TGTGCCAGCAGCTTCAGCGGACTAGCGGGGGGCACCTACGAGCAGTACTTC. This chain joins TRBV7-9 and TRBJ2-7; 14 nucleotides agree with TRBD2. The V gene end was trimmed by 3 bases and the J gene end by 2 bases; junction bases not matched to a gene: 6. Germline lookup yields CDR1 SEHNR and CDR2 FQNEAQ (reference sequence). This CDR3 has 17 amino acids.

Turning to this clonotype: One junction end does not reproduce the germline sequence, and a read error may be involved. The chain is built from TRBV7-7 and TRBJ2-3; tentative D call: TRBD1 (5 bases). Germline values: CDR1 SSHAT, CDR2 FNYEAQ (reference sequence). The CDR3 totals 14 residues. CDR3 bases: TGTGCTAGCAGCTTAGGGGCGGCTACAGATACGCAGTATTTT. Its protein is CASSLGAATDTQYF.

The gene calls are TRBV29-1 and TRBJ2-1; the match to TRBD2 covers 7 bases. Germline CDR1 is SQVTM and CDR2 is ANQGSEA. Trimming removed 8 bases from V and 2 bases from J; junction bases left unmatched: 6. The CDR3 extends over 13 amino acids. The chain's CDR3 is CSMREFAYNEQFF. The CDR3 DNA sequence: TGCAGCATGCGGGAGTTTGCCTACAATGAGCAGTTCTTC.

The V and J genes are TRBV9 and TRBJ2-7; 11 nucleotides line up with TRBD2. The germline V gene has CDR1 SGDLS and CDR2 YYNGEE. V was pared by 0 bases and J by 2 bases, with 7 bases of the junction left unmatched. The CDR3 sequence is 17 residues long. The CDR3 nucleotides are TGTGCCAGCAGCGTAGGGACTAGCGGGTCCGGACCCTACGAGCAGTACTTC. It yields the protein CASSVGTSGSGPYEQYF.

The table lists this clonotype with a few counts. The CDR3 DNA follows: TGTGCCACCAGTGACCCGGGAGTCTGGACAGATACGCAGTATTTT. Residues: CATSDPGVWTDTQYF. This chain links TRBV24-1 with TRBJ2-3; D possibly corresponds to TRBD2 (6 bases). Germline V CDR1 and CDR2: KGHDR, SFDVKD. Between the trimmed V and J ends, which lost 4 bases and 3 bases, there was a span of 13 bases. CDR3 length: 15 residues.

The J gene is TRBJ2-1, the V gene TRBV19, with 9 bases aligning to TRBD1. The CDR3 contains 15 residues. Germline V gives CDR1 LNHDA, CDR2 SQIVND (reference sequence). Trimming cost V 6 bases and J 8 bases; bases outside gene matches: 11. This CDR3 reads CASRTPGQGSYEQFF. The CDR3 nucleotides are TGTGCCAGTAGGACTCCTGGACAGGGGAGCTATGAGCAGTTCTTC.